The clone carrying this T cell receptor (beta chain) showed up just once. The data stem from a study of PD-1 blockade in classical Hodgkin lymphoma. Measured with immunoSEQ multiplex PCR; TCRdb has only the in-frame clones, and not every one. The profile shows 100,000 or so clones, approximately 94% of them singletons. The sample's time point: cycle 4 day 1 (C4D1), after more than five weeks of nivolumab. Each of the patients experienced relapse following autologous stem cell transplantation, and their brentuximab vedotin exposure differed. Losses at the gene ends were 1 base for V and 4 bases for J; bases not matched to a gene: 2. The CDR3 sequence is 14 residues long. Germline CDR1 and CDR2: SGHVS and FQNEAQ.

The gene calls are TRBV7-8 and TRBJ2-7; TRBD2 agrees at 9 bases. The sample was peripheral blood mononuclear cells (PBMCs), taken before the fourth cycle of nivolumab. This TCR was sampled from a human donor with classical Hodgkin lymphoma. The CDR3 nucleotides read TGTGCCAGCAGCTTAGGTAGCGGGAGTTACGAGCAGTACTTC. This encodes CASSLGSGSYEQYF.